These T cell receptor beta chains were read from a single sample in a study of PD-L1 blockade in urothelial cancer. Profiling relied on immunoSEQ multiplex PCR, and the TCRdb table lists in-frame clones only, not all of them. Of more than 35,000 clones in the sample, approximately 93% were seen once. Sequencing was performed on PBMCs, taken around atezolizumab (anti-PD-L1) treatment. The receptors were gathered from a woman in her fifties or sixties with urothelial cancer. Each CDR3 is given without its conserved first and last residue.

V: TRBV7-2
J: TRBJ2-3
CDR3: ASSTGTSGLTDTQY

V: TRBV28
J: TRBJ1-5
CDR3: ASRQDSLNQPQH

V: TRBV19
J: TRBJ2-3
CDR3: ASSGRTDTQY

V: TRBV25-1
J: TRBJ2-7
CDR3: ASSGGGGAPSSYEQY

V: TRBV30
J: TRBJ2-7
CDR3: AWNRQGAFHEQY

V: TRBV18
J: TRBJ1-5
CDR3: ASSRGRGPADQPQH

V: TRBV6-1
J: TRBJ2-1
CDR3: ASSEAGGVAYNEQF

V: TRBV9
J: TRBJ2-7
CDR3: ASSATTGENEQY

V: TRBV18
J: TRBJ2-6
CDR3: ASSPDNSGANVLT

V: TRBV4-3
J: TRBJ2-7
CDR3: ASSQVVAADSYEQY

V: TRBV19
J: TRBJ2-7
CDR3: ASRGSGRHEQY

V: TRBV6-5
J: TRBJ2-7
CDR3: ASGGRATPYEQY

V: TRBV6-1
J: TRBJ2-7
CDR3: ASSGVWDRGTYEQY

V: TRBV19
J: TRBJ2-1
CDR3: ASSLDRVVVDEQF

V: TRBV6-1
J: TRBJ1-2
CDR3: ASSPPTGKGYT

V: TRBV2
J: TRBJ2-1
CDR3: ASSRRTSGKGNEQF

V: TRBV5-1
J: TRBJ2-5
CDR3: ASSPGLSGEVFGETQY

V: TRBV5-1
J: TRBJ2-1
CDR3: ASSLVLAGGYNEQF

V: TRBV7-9
J: TRBJ2-2
CDR3: ASSSGLTNTGELF

V: TRBV4-2
J: TRBJ1-5
CDR3: ASSQDWTDSNQPQH

V: TRBV6-5
J: TRBJ2-7
CDR3: ASSYGLGKYEQY

V: TRBV5-1
J: TRBJ2-7
CDR3: ASSLGLAGTREQY

V: TRBV27
J: TRBJ2-5
CDR3: ASSLTPDRVGETQY

V: TRBV5-6
J: TRBJ2-5
CDR3: ASSTGLAVYGLETQY

V: TRBV19
J: TRBJ2-7
CDR3: ASSPGTYSYEQY

V: TRBV7-9
J: TRBJ1-4
CDR3: ASSLAAGNEKLF

V: TRBV28
J: TRBJ2-7
CDR3: ASSTPGLEEQY

V: TRBV19
J: TRBJ1-1
CDR3: ASSIVSGAGEEAF

V: TRBV7-9
J: TRBJ2-7
CDR3: ASSPAQGAFYEQY

V: TRBV2
J: TRBJ2-1
CDR3: ASSVGVGRGDEQF

V: TRBV7-8
J: TRBJ2-5
CDR3: ASSSPRERAGTQY

V: TRBV7-9
J: TRBJ2-1
CDR3: ASSLEGTSGTEQF

V: TRBV2
J: TRBJ2-1
CDR3: ASSGQELNLNEQF

V: TRBV6-1
J: TRBJ1-2
CDR3: ASSEDRGGYGYT

V: TRBV5-1
J: TRBJ2-3
CDR3: ASSPTGQGGSTDTQY

V: TRBV28
J: TRBJ2-7
CDR3: ASSLQAGGLNEQY

V: TRBV19
J: TRBJ1-4
CDR3: ASSATGRDEKLF

V: TRBV2
J: TRBJ2-3
CDR3: ASRSRTTDTQY

V: TRBV15
J: TRBJ2-3
CDR3: ATSPGDRKTDTQY

V: TRBV29-1
J: TRBJ2-3
CDR3: SVERGPDTQY

V: TRBV5-4
J: TRBJ1-1
CDR3: ASSPRGGNTEAF

V: TRBV19
J: TRBJ2-7
CDR3: ASSIGGATGVEQY

V: TRBV5-1
J: TRBJ2-1
CDR3: ASSQGQGAFGEQF

V: TRBV18
J: TRBJ1-2
CDR3: ASSQLQGAGGYT

V: TRBV7-2
J: TRBJ1-5
CDR3: ASSLRTGGNQPQH

V: TRBV6-5
J: TRBJ2-1
CDR3: ASTRTSGRQREEF

V: TRBV6-6
J: TRBJ2-7
CDR3: ASTPGLAEVYEQY

V: TRBV10-3
J: TRBJ1-5
CDR3: AIRGRENQPQH

V: TRBV10-3
J: TRBJ2-3
CDR3: AISERQGFTDTQY

V: TRBV9
J: TRBJ2-7
CDR3: ASSGGPRDSSYEQY

V: TRBV5-1
J: TRBJ2-3
CDR3: ASSSTGPSTDTQY

V: TRBV2
J: TRBJ1-1
CDR3: ASGAGGVGRTEAF

V: TRBV4-2
J: TRBJ2-3
CDR3: ASSQDTGTSGFASTDTQY

V: TRBV4-3
J: TRBJ1-2
CDR3: ASSHAGEYGYT